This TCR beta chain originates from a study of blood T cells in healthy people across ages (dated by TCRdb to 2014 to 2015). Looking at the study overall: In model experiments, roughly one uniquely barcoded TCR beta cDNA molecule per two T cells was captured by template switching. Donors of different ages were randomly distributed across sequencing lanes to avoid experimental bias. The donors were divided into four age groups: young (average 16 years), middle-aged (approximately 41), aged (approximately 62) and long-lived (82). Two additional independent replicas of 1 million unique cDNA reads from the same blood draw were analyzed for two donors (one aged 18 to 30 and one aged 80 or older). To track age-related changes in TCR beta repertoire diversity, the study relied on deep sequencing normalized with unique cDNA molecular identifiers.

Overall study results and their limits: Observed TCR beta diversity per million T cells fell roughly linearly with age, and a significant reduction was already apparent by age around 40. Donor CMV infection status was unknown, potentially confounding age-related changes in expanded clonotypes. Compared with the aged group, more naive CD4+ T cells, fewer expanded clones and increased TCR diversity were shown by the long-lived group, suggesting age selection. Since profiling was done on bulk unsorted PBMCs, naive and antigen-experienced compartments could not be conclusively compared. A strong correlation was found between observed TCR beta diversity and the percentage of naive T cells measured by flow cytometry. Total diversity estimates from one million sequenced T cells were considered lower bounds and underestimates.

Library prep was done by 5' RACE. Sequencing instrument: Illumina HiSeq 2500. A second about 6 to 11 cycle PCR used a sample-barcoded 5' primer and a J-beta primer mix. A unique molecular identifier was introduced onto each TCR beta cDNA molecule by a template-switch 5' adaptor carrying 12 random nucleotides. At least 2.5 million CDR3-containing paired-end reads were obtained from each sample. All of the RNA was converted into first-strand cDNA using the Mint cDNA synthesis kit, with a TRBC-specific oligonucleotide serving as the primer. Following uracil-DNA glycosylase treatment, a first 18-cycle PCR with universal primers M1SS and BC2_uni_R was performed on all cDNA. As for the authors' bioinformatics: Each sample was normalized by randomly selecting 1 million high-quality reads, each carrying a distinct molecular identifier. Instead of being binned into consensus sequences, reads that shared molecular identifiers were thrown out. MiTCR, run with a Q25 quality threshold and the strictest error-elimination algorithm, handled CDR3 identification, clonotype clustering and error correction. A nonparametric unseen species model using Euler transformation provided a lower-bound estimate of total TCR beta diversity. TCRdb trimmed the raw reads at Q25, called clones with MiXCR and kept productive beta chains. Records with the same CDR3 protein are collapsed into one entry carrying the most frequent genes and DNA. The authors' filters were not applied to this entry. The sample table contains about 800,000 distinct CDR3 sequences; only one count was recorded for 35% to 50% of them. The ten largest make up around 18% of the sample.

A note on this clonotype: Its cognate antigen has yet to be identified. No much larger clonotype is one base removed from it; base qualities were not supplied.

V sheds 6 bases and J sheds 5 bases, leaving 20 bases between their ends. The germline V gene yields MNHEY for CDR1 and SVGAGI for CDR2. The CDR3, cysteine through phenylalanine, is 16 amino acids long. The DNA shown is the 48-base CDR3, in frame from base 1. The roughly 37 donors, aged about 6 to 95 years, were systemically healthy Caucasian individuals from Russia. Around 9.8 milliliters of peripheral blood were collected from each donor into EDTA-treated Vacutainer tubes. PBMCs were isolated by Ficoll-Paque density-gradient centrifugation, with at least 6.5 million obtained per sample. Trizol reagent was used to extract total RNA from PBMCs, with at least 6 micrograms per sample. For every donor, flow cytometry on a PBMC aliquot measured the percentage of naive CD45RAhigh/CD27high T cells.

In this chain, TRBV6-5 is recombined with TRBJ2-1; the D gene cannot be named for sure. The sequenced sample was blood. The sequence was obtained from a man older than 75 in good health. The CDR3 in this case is CASSPSFARSDNEQFF. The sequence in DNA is TGTGCCAGCAGCCCCTCTTTCGCGCGGAGCGACAATGAGCAGTTCTTC.